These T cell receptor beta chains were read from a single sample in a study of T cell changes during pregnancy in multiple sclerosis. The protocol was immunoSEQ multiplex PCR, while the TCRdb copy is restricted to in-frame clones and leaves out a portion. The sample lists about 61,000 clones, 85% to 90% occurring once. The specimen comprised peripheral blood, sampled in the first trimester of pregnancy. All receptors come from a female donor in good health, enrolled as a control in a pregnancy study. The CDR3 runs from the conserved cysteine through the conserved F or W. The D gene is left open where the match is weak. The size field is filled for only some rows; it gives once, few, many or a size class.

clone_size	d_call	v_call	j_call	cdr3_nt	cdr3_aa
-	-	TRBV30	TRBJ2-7	TGTGCCTGGAGTGAGGGGTTGGGAACCTACGAGCAGTACTTC	CAWSEGLGTYEQYF
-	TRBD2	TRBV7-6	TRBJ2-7	TGTGCCAGCAGCTTAGGGGTAGCGGGGCTGTACGAGCAGTACTTC	CASSLGVAGLYEQYF
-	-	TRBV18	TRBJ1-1	TGTGCCAGCTCAGAGCTGGTGAACACTGAAGCTTTCTTT	CASSELVNTEAFF
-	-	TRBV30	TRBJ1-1	TGTGCCTTGAACGTTGGGGGAGGGACTGAAGCTTTCTTT	CALNVGGGTEAFF
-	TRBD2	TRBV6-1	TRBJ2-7	TGTGCCAGCAGTGAAGCGTGGCTCGCGGGGGGGCGGTACGAGCAGTACTTC	CASSEAWLAGGRYEQYF
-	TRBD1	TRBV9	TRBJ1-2	TGTGCCAGCAGCCCCTACAGGGGGCTTGGCTATGGCTACACCTTC	CASSPYRGLGYGYTF
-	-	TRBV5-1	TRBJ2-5	TGCGCCAGCAGCCCGGGACTGTTTCAAGAGACCCAGTACTTC	CASSPGLFQETQYF
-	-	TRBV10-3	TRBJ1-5	TGTGCCATCAGTGAGTTCAGGGATCAGCCCCAGCATTTT	CAISEFRDQPQHF
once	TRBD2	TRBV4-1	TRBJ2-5	TGCGCCAGCAGCCAAGGACTAGCGGGGTGGAAGACCCAGTACTTC	CASSQGLAGWKTQYF
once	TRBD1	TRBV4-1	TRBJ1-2	TGCGCCAGCAGCTCCCCGGGACAGGGCTTTGGCTACACCTTC	CASSSPGQGFGYTF
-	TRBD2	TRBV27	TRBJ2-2	TGTGCCAGCAGTCCCTGGACTAGCGGGGGGGCGGGCACCGGGGAGCTGTTTTTT	CASSPWTSGGAGTGELFF
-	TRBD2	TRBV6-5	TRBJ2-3	TGTGCCAGCAGTTACCGATCGGTGGGGGGGACAGATACGCAGTATTTT	CASSYRSVGGTDTQYF
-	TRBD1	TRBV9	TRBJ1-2	TGTGCCAGCAGCCCCACAGGGGGCCCCGCTAACTATGGCTACACCTTC	CASSPTGGPANYGYTF
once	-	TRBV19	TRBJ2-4	TGTGCCAGTAGTATAGATCTTCAGGGTTTGGCCGCCTTAAACATTCAGTACTTC	CASSIDLQGLAALNIQYF
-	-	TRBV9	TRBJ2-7	TGTGCCAGCAGCCTTCTACCAGGTATTTCCTACGAGCAGTACTTC	CASSLLPGISYEQYF
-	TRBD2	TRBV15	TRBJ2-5	TGTGCCACCAACAAAGGCGGGGGGGGCCAAGAGACCCAGTACTTC	CATNKGGGGQETQYF
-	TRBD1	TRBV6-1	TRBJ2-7	TGTGCCAGCAGTGACCGCCGGGACAGGGGAATTCACGAGCAGTACTTC	CASSDRRDRGIHEQYF
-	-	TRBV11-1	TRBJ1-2	TGTGCCAGCAGCTTAGGTCCCACTAACTATGGCTACACCTTC	CASSLGPTNYGYTF
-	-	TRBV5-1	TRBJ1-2	TGCGCCAGCAGCTTGCAGAGTACCTCAGACATTAACTATGGCTACACCTTC	CASSLQSTSDINYGYTF
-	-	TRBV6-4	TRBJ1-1	TGTGCCAGCAGTGAGAAGGGGGATGACACTGAAGCTTTCTTT	CASSEKGDDTEAFF
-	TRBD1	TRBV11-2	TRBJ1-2	TGTGCCAGCAGCTTAGATTCATGGGGACAGGGCCTCTATGGCTACACCTTC	CASSLDSWGQGLYGYTF
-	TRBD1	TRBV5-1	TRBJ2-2	TGCGCCAGCAGTCGCTCCGGGACAGGGGCAAAAACCGGGGAGCTGTTTTTT	CASSRSGTGAKTGELFF
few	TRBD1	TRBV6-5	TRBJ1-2	TGTGCCACCCAGCGGCCGGGACAGGGAGGCTATGGCTACACCTTC	CATQRPGQGGYGYTF
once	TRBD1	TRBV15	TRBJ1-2	TGTGCCACCAGCACGAAAAGACAGGGGGCGAGTTACTATGGCTACACCTTC	CATSTKRQGASYYGYTF
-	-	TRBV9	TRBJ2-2	TGTGCCAGCAGCGTAGTAGCACTCACCGGGGAGCTGTTTTTT	CASSVVALTGELFF
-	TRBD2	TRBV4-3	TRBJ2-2	TGCGCCAGCAGCCAAGTGAGGCGGGGGGCCCACGCGAACACCGGGGAGCTGTTTTTT	CASSQVRRGAHANTGELFF
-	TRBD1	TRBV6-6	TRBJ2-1	TGTGCCAGCAGTTTCTCGCCAGACAGGGTAGACGCTGAGCAGTTCTTC	CASSFSPDRVDAEQFF
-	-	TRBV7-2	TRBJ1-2	TGTGCCAGCAGCTTAGCTCTCGGCTACACCTTC	CASSLALGYTF
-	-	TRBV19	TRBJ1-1	TGTGCCAGTAGTATATTACCCGGGAAGAACACTGAAGCTTTCTTT	CASSILPGKNTEAFF
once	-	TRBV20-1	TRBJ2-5	TGCAGTGCTTTGGACAGTGGGACCCAGTACTTC	CSALDSGTQYF
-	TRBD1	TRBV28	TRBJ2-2	TGTGCCAGCAGCTCGGGACAGGGGGGCGTCGGGGTCCTCACCGGGGAGCTGTTTTTT	CASSSGQGGVGVLTGELFF
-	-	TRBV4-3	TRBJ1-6	TGCGCCAGCAGCCAAGGTACGGCGGTGGATTCACCCCTCCACTTT	CASSQGTAVDSPLHF
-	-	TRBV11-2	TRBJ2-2	TGTGCCAGCAGCTTTAGCGTGGGAACCGGGGAGCTGTTTTTT	CASSFSVGTGELFF
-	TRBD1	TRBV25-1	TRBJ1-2	TGTGCCAGCAGTGAATTTAACAGGGGAGACTATGGCTACACCTTC	CASSEFNRGDYGYTF
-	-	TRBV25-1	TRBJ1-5	TGTGCCAACCGGAGGGTAGGCAGCCGGCAGCCCCAGCATTTT	CANRRVGSRQPQHF
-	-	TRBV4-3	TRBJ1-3	TGCGCCAGCAGCCAAGAGAGGGTTTCTGGAAACACCATATATTTT	CASSQERVSGNTIYF